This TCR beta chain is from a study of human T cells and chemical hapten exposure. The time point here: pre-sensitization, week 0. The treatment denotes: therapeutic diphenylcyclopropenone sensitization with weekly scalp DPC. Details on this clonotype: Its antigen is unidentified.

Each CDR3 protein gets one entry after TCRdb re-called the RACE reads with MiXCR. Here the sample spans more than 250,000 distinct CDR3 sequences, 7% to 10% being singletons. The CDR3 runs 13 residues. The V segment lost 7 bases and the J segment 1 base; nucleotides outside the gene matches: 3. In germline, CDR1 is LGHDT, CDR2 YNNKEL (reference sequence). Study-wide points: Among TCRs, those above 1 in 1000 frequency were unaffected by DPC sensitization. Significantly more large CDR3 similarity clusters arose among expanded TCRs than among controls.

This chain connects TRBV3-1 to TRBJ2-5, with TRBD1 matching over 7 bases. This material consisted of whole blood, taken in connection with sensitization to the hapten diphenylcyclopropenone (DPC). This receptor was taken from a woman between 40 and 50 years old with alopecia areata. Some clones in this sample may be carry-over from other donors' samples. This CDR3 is CASKRQGQETQYF. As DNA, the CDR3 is TGTGCCAGCAAGCGACAGGGCCAAGAGACCCAGTACTTC.